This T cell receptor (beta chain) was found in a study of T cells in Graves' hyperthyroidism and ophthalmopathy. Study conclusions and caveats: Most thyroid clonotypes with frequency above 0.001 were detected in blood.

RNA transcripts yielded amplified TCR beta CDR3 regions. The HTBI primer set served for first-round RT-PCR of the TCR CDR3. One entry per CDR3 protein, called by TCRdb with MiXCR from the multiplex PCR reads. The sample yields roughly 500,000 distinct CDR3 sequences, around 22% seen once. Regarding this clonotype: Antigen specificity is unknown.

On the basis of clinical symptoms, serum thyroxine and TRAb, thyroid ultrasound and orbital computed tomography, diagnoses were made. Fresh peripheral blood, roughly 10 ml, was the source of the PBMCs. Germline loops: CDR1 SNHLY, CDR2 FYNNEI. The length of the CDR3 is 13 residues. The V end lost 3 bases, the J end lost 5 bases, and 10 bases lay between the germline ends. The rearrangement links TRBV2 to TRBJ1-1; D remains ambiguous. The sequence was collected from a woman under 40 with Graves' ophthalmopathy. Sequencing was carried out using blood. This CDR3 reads CASSDTDRTEAFF. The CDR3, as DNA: TGTGCCAGCAGTGACACGGATAGGACTGAAGCTTTCTTT.